Below, 6 T cell receptor beta chains from the same sample are listed, as sequenced in a study of regulatory T cells in long-lasting Graves disease. Described time point: persistent/refractory GD, antithyroid drugs over 5 years with positive TRAb. Extracted RNA from PBMCs served as the source of the TCR library. iRepertoire HTBI primers and Arm-PCR of CDR3 regions built TCR beta libraries. A single record per CDR3 protein comes from TCRdb applying MiXCR to the multiplex PCR reads. Of approximately 350,000 distinct CDR3 sequences in the sample, roughly 24% are singletons; the top ten hold around 30%. This specimen was peripheral blood mononuclear cells (PBMCs), taken when the disease was refractory, from a patient treated with antithyroid drugs. The receptors derive from a woman in her thirties or forties with Graves disease.

Comment on this clonotype: This may come from a read error, since a much larger clone is one base off. The chain recombines TRBV28 with TRBJ2-1; TRBD1 aligns across 9 bases. With V trimmed by 5 bases and J by 0 bases, 11 bases remained unmatched. The CDR3 totals 18 residues. Germline loops: CDR1 MDHEN, CDR2 SYDVKM. The CDR3 nucleotides read TGTGCCAGCAGTCTTATATACAGGGGGCACCGCTCCTACAATGAGCAGTTCTTC. As protein: CASSLIYRGHRSYNEQFF.

This clonotype has at least ten counts. V usage is TRBV10-3 and J usage is TRBJ1-5; weak D call: TRBD1 (5 bases). Trimming shortened V by 4 bases and J by 4 bases, and 14 bases separated the two germline ends. This CDR3 has 15 residues. Germline loops: CDR1 ENHRY, CDR2 SYGVKD. The DNA of the CDR3 is TGTGCCATCAGTGTCTCAGGGTCGGAAAATCAGCCCCAGCATTTT. Amino acids: CAISVSGSENQPQHF.

The genes are TRBV5-1 and TRBJ2-7, with 8 bases aligning to TRBD1. The CDR3 runs to 16 residues. J lost 0 bases, V lost 4 bases, and 9 bases had no gene match. The V gene's germline CDR1 is SGHRS and CDR2 YFSETQ. The CDR3 spells CASSRRDRPSSYEQYF. CDR3 bases: TGCGCCAGCAGCCGTCGGGACAGGCCGAGCTCCTACGAGCAGTACTTC.

In its sample, this clonotype was seen many times. The rearrangement links TRBV28 to TRBJ2-7; 10 bases agree with TRBD1. V trimming: 3 bases; J trimming: 4 bases; junction bases outside the gene matches: 12. The germline V gene encodes CDR1 MDHEN and CDR2 SYDVKM. CDR3 length equals 17 residues. CDR3 in amino acids: CASSFPPRGQGLYEQYF. CDR3 nucleotides: TGTGCCAGCAGTTTCCCCCCCAGGGGACAGGGGCTATACGAGCAGTACTTC.

This clonotype was counted ten times or more. The gene calls are TRBV28 and TRBJ1-5; D may be TRBD1 (5 bases). The V end lost 6 bases, the J end lost 6 bases, and 6 bases lay between the germline ends. There are 11 residues in the CDR3. Per the germline V gene, CDR1 is MDHEN and CDR2 is SYDVKM. As DNA, the CDR3 is TGTGCCAGCAGGGGGGGTCAGCCCCAGCATTTT. Its translation: CASRGGQPQHF. Based on the CDR3 plus reference TRBV28 and TRBJ1-5, the full variable domain is DVKVTQSSRYLVKRTGEKVFLECVQDMDHENMFWYRQDPGLGLRLIYFSYDVKMKEKGDIPEGYSVSREKKERFSLILESASTNQTSMYLCASRGGQPQHFGDGTRLSIL.

The V gene is TRBV28, the J gene TRBJ1-6; D uncertain. Germline V gene sequence: CDR1 MDHEN, CDR2 SYDVKM. V shed 6 bases and J shed 7 bases, with 10 bases lying between them. This CDR3 spans 13 amino acids. The CDR3 loop is CASSKLQNSPLHF. Written as DNA, the CDR3 is TGTGCCAGCAGCAAATTACAGAATTCACCCCTCCACTTT.